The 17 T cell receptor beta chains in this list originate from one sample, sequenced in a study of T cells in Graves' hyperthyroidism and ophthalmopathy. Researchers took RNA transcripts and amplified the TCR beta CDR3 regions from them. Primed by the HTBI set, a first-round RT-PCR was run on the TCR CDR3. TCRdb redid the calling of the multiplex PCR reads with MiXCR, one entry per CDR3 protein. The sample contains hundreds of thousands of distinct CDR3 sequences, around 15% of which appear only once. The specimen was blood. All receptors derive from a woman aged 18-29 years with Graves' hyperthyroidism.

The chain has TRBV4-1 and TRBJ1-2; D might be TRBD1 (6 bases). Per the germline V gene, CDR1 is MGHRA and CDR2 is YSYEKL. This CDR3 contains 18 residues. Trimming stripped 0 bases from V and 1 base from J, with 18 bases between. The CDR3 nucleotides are TGCGCCAGCAGCCAAGAACCCATGGGGGCAGGGCTTAACTATGGCTACACCTTC. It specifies CASSQEPMGAGLNYGYTF.

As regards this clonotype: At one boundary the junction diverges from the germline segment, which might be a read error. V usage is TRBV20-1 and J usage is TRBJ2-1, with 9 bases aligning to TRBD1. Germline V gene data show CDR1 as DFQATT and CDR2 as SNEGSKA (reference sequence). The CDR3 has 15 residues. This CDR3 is CSLRSGTGHYSEQSF. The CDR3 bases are TGCAGTCTTCGATCCGGGACAGGGCACTACAGTGAGCAGTCCTTC.

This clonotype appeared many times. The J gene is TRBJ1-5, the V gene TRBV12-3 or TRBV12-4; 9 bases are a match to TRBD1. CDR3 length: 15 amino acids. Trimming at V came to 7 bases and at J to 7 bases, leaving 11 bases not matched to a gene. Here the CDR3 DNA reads TGTGCCAGCACTTCATCCCGACAGGGGGGACAGCCCCAGCATTTT. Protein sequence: CASTSSRQGGQPQHF.

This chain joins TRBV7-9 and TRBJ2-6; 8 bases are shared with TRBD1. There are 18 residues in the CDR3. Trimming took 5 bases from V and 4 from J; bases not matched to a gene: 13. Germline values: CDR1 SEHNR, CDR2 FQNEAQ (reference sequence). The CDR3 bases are TGTGCCAGCAGCACCGAACACGGACAGGGTTCGGGGGCCAACGTCCTGACTTTC. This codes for CASSTEHGQGSGANVLTF.

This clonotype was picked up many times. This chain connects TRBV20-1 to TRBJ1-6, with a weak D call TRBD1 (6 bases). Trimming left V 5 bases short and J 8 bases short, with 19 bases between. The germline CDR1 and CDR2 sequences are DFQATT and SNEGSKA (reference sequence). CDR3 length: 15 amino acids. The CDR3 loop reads CSARAQGPRDSPLHF. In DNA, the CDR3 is TGCAGTGCTCGGGCCCAGGGGCCTAGGGATTCACCCCTCCACTTT.

The CDR3 bases are TGTGCCAGCAGCCAAGTCCAAGGGGCCCCCCGGGAGACCCAGTACTTC. Protein: CASSQVQGAPRETQYF. V and J are TRBV14 and TRBJ2-5; D possibly corresponds to TRBD1 (5 bases). Germline CDR1 reads SGHDN; CDR2 reads FVKESK. Trimming left V 1 base short and J 5 bases short, with 17 bases between. This CDR3 is built from 16 residues.

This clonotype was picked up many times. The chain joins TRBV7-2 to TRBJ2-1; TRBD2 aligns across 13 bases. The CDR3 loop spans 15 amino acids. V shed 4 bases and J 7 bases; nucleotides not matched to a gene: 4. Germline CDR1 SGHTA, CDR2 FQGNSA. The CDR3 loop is CASSWTSGSGNEQFF. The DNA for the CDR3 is TGTGCCAGCAGCTGGACTAGCGGGAGTGGTAATGAGCAGTTCTTC.

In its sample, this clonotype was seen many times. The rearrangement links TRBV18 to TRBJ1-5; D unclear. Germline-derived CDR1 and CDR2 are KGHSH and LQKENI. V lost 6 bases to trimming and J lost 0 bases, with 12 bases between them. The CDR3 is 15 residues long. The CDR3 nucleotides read TGTGCCAGCTCGCTGGGATCCAATAGCAATCAGCCCCAGCATTTT. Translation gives CASSLGSNSNQPQHF.

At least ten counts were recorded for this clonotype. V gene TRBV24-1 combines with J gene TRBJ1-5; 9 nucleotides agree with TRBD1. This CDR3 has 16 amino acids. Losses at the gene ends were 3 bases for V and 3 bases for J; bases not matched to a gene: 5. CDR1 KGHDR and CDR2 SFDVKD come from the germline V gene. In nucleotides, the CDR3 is TGTGCCACCAGTGATACGGGACAGGGAGTCAATCAGCCCCAGCATTTT. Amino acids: CATSDTGQGVNQPQHF.

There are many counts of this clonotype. The CDR3 nucleotides read TGTGCCAGCAGACCTCCTAGCGGGAGTCTCGAGACCCAGTACTTC. Its translation is CASRPPSGSLETQYF. J is TRBJ2-5 and V is TRBV28, with TRBD2 matching 10 bases. The V and J ends lost 6 bases and 5 bases, in that order; junction bases with no gene match: 9. The CDR3 sequence is 15 residues long. Germline lookup yields CDR1 MDHEN and CDR2 SYDVKM. The full variable domain, with the rest looked up from reference TRBV28 and TRBJ2-5, is DVKVTQSSRYLVKRTGEKVFLECVQDMDHENMFWYRQDPGLGLRLIYFSYDVKMKEKGDIPEGYSVSREKKERFSLILESASTNQTSMYLCASRPPSGSLETQYFGPGTRLLVL.

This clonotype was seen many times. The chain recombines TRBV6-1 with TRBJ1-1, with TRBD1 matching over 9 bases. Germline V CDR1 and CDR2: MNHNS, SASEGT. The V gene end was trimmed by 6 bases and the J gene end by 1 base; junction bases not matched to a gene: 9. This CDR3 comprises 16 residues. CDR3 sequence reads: CASRDPGTGKNTEAFF. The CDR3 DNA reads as TGTGCCAGCAGGGACCCCGGGACAGGGAAGAACACTGAAGCTTTCTTT.

This CDR3 reads CASSFLAGPNEQFF. As DNA, the CDR3 is TGTGCCAGCAGTTTCCTAGCGGGGCCCAATGAGCAGTTCTTC. The chain links TRBV27 to TRBJ2-1; 9 bases fit TRBD2. CDR3 length equals 14 residues. CDR1 and CDR2 from the germline V gene are MNHEY and SMNVEV (reference sequence). V lost 3 bases to trimming and J lost 6 bases; unmatched junction nucleotides: 3.

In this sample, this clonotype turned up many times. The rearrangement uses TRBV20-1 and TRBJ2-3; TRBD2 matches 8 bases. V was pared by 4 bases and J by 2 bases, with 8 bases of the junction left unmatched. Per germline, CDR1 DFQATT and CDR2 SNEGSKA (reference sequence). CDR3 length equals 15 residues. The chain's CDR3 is CSATRIAGTTDTQYF. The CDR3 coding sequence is TGCAGTGCTACGAGAATAGCGGGGACCACAGATACGCAGTATTTT.

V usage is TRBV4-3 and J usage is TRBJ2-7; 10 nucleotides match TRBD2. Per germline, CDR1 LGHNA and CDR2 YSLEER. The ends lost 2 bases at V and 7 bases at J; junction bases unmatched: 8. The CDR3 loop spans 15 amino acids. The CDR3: CASSQRLAGVGEQYF. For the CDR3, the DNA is TGCGCCAGCAGCCAAAGGCTAGCGGGAGTCGGAGAGCAGTACTTC.

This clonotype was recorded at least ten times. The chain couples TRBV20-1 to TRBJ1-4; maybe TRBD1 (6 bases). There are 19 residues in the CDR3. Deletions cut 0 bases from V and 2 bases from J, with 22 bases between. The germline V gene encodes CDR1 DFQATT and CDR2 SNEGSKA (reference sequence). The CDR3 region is CSARDRTTGLFKTNEKLFF. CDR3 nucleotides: TGCAGTGCTAGAGACCGCACGACAGGACTTTTCAAGACTAATGAAAAACTGTTTTTT.

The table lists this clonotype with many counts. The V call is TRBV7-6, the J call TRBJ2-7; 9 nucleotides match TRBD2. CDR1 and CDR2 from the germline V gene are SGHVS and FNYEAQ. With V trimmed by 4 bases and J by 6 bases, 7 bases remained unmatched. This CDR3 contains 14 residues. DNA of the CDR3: TGTGCCAGCAGCTCCGCGGGAGGGCCGGGCGAGCAGTACTTC. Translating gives CASSSAGGPGEQYF.

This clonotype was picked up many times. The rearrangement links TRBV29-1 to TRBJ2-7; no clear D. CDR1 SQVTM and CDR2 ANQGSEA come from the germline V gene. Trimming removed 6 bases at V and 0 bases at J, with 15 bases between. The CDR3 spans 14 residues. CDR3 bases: TGCAGCGTCCCCGCGGCCCCTTACTCCTACGAGCAGTACTTC. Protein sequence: CSVPAAPYSYEQYF.